This T cell receptor beta chain is from a study of blood T cell repertoires in COVID-19. The germline V gene encodes CDR1 SGHNT and CDR2 YYREEE (reference sequence). The CDR3 length is 15 residues. Germline trimming cut 4 bases from V and 10 bases from J; bases unmatched to any gene: 13. Using immunoSEQ multiplex PCR, the repertoire was profiled, and TCRdb retains in-frame clones only, with some absent. Among approximately 130,000 clones, 86% were seen once, and the ten largest hold approximately 2.2%. The sample comprised PBMCs or T cells enriched from blood (not recorded which). J is TRBJ2-1 and V is TRBV5-4, with 8 bases fitting TRBD2. The TCR originated in a woman aged 50 to 60 who had recovered from COVID-19. CDR3 residues: CASSPGTGGAGEQFF. The CDR3 coding sequence is TGTGCCAGCAGCCCTGGTACCGGGGGGGCAGGGGAGCAGTTCTTC.